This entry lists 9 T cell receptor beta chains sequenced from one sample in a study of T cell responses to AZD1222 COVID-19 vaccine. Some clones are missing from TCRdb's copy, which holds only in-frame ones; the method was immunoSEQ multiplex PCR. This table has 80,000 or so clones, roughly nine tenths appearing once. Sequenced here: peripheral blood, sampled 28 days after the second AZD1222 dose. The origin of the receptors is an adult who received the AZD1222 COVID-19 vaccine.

The CDR3 nucleotides read TGTGCCTGGAGGACAGGCACTGGAAACACCATATATTTT. It yields the protein CAWRTGTGNTIYF. The J gene is TRBJ1-3, the V gene TRBV30; D is possibly TRBD1 (6 bases). The CDR3 sequence is 13 residues long. With 3 bases removed from V and 2 bases from J, the gap between germline ends came to 8 bases. CDR1 and CDR2 from the germline V gene are GTSNPN and SVGIG (reference sequence).

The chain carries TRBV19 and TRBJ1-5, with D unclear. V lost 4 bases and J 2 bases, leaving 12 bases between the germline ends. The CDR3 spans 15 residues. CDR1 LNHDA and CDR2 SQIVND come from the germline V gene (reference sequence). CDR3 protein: CASSNFVGGNQPQHF. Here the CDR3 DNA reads TGTGCCAGTAGTAACTTCGTGGGTGGCAATCAGCCCCAGCATTTT.

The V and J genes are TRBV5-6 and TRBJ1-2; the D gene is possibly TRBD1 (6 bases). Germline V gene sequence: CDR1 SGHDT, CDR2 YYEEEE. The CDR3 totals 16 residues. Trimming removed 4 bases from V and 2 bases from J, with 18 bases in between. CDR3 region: CASSRQTGSKNYGYTF. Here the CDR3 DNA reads TGTGCCAGCAGCAGACAGACAGGATCGAAGAACTATGGCTACACCTTC.

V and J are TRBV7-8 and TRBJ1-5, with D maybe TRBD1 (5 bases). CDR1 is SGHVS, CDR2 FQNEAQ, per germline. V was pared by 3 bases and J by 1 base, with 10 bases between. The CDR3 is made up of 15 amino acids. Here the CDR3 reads CASSLGDRSNQPQHF. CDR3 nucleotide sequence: TGTGCCAGCAGCTTGGGGGACCGGAGCAATCAGCCCCAGCATTTT.

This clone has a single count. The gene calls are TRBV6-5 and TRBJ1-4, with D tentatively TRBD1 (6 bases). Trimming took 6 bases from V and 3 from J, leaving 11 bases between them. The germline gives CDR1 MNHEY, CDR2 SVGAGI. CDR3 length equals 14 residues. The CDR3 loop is CASRPQGPNEKLFF. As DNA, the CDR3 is TGTGCCAGCAGACCACAGGGACCTAATGAAAAACTGTTTTTT.

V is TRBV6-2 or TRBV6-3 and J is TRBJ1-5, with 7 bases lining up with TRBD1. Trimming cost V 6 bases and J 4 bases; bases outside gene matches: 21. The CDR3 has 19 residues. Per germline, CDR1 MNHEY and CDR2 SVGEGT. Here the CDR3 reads CASSLNPRQGGFGNQPQHF. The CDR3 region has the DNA TGTGCCAGCAGCCTGAACCCGAGACAGGGTGGGTTTGGGAATCAGCCCCAGCATTTT.

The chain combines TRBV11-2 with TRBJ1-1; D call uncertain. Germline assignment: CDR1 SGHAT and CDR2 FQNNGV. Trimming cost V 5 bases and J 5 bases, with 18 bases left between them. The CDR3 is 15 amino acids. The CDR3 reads CASSRLRAPGTEAFF. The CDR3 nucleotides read TGTGCCAGCAGCCGACTTCGGGCTCCGGGGACTGAAGCTTTCTTT.

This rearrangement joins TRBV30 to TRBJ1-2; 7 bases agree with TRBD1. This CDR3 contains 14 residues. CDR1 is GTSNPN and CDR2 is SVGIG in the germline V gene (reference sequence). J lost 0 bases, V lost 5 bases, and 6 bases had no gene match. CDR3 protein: CAWGDSIANYGYTF. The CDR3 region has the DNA TGTGCCTGGGGGGACAGTATAGCTAACTATGGCTACACCTTC.

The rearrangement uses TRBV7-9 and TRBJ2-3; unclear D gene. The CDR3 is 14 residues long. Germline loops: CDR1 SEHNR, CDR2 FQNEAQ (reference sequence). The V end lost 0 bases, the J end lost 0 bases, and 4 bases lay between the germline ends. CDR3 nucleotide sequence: TGTGCCAGCAGCTTAGCGACCAGCACAGATACGCAGTATTTT. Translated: CASSLATSTDTQYF.